These 28 T cell receptor beta chains share one sample of origin, sequenced in a study of stem cell transplantation in POMP-related autoinflammatory disease. Study-level results: Across all analyzed T-cell subsets, patients with PRAID tended toward reduced diversity and increased clonality. In PRAID patients, the number of distinct TRB V-J gene pairings was restricted.

Repertoires were generated with immunoSEQ multiplex PCR, while TCRdb's copy carries only in-frame clones and drops some. The data show around 9,000 clones, more than 85% seen once. No antigen is known for these receptors. The starting material was CD8+ T cells from PBMCs, obtained before stem cell transplantation. These receptors were collected from a human donor with POMP-related autoinflammation and immune dysregulation (PRAID).

This chain connects TRBV5-1 to TRBJ2-1; 10 bases match TRBD2. CDR1 and CDR2 from the germline V gene are SGHRS and YFSETQ. The V gene end was trimmed by 4 bases and the J gene end by 4 bases; junction bases not matched to a gene: 2. The CDR3 runs 14 residues. CDR3 in amino acids: CASSPLAGYNEQFF. The CDR3 region has the DNA TGCGCCAGCAGCCCACTAGCGGGGTACAATGAGCAGTTCTTC.

This clone was observed once. This chain uses TRBV9 with TRBJ2-7, with 9 positions matching TRBD2. V dropped 0 bases and J dropped 5; count of bases not matched to a gene: 6. The CDR3 length is 15 residues. CDR1 and CDR2 from the germline V gene are SGDLS and YYNGEE. CDR3 sequence reads: CASSVEGSGSDEQYF. The CDR3 DNA sequence: TGTGCCAGCAGCGTAGAGGGTAGCGGGAGCGACGAGCAGTACTTC.

The V call is TRBV5-1, the J call TRBJ1-2; D remains unclear. CDR3 length: 11 residues. Trimming removed 6 bases from V and 8 bases from J, with 11 bases in between. The germline V gene encodes CDR1 SGHRS and CDR2 YFSETQ. The CDR3 sequence is CASNLSRGYTF. CDR3 sequence (DNA): TGCGCCAGCAACCTCAGTCGGGGCTACACCTTC.

This clone was counted only a few times. The V call is TRBV10-3, the J call TRBJ2-7, with D possibly matching TRBD2 (7 bases). This CDR3 spans 13 amino acids. Trimming stripped 10 bases from V and 3 bases from J, with 16 bases between. Germline assignment: CDR1 ENHRY and CDR2 SYGVKD. CDR3 in DNA: TGTGCCACCCGGGGGGACAACAGCTACGAGCAGTACTTC. Translation gives CATRGDNSYEQYF.

This rearrangement joins TRBV28 to TRBJ2-1; no definite D call. V shed 7 bases and J shed 0 bases, with 4 bases lying between them. The CDR3 runs to 12 residues. The V gene's germline CDR1 is MDHEN and CDR2 SYDVKM. The DNA for the CDR3 is TGTGCCAGCACTAGCTCCTACAATGAGCAGTTCTTC. Translation: CASTSSYNEQFF.

The CDR3 protein is CASSIGTRSFGNEQFF. Written as DNA, the CDR3 is TGTGCCAGTAGTATCGGGACTAGGAGTTTCGGCAATGAGCAGTTCTTC. The rearrangement links TRBV19 to TRBJ2-1, with TRBD2 identical over 8 bases. This CDR3 region has 16 residues. The V gene's germline CDR1 is LNHDA and CDR2 SQIVND (reference sequence). Germline trimming cut 3 bases from V and 6 bases from J; bases unmatched to any gene: 10.

This clone was counted a single time. The CDR3 here is CASSISGTQYF. CDR3 in DNA: TGTGCCAGTAGTATTTCTGGGACCCAGTACTTC. The chain carries TRBV19 and TRBJ2-5, with D unclear. The CDR3 extends over 11 amino acids. Deletions cut 3 bases from V and 7 bases from J, with 6 bases between. Germline CDR1 LNHDA, CDR2 SQIVND (reference sequence).

The V call is TRBV6-1, the J call TRBJ1-4; 8 bases agree with TRBD1. This CDR3 has 14 residues. After removal of 1 base from V and 5 bases from J, the junction contained 0 bases not matched to a gene. Germline values: CDR1 MNHNS, CDR2 SASEGT. The chain's CDR3 is CASSEDRGNEKLFF. In DNA, the CDR3 is TGTGCCAGCAGTGAAGACAGGGGGAATGAAAAACTGTTTTTT.

This clone was counted a single time. This chain uses TRBV7-9 with TRBJ2-1; 7 bases match TRBD1. The CDR3 runs 15 residues. J lost 5 bases, V lost 1 base, and 5 bases had no gene match. From germline, CDR1 is SEHNR and CDR2 FQNEAQ (reference sequence). This CDR3 reads CASSLDWGQHNEQFF. The CDR3 DNA sequence: TGTGCCAGCAGCTTAGACTGGGGACAGCACAATGAGCAGTTCTTC.

V is TRBV6-1 and J is TRBJ1-5; D call uncertain. With 2 bases removed from V and 4 bases from J, the gap between germline ends came to 9 bases. The CDR3 is made up of 14 amino acids. Germline V gives CDR1 MNHNS, CDR2 SASEGT. The CDR3 DNA reads TGTGCCAGCAGTGAATGGGAAGGTAATCAGCCCCAGCATTTT. Amino acids: CASSEWEGNQPQHF.

To note about this clone: An end of the junction differs from the germline gene, which may be a read error. This rearrangement joins TRBV7-7 to TRBJ2-2; unclear D gene. The CDR3 has 14 amino acids. CDR1 and CDR2 (germline): SSHAT, FNYEAQ (reference sequence). The CDR3 DNA follows: TGTGCTAGCAGCTTACAGTTGAACACCGGGGAGCTGTTTTTT. This gives the protein CASSLQLNTGELFF.

V gene TRBV2 combines with J gene TRBJ2-3, with TRBD1 identical over 8 bases. Trimming cost V 3 bases and J 2 bases; bases outside gene matches: 4. CDR3 size: 15 residues. Germline V CDR1 and CDR2: SNHLY, FYNNEI. CDR3 amino acids: CASSDRDRFTDTQYF. For the CDR3, the DNA is TGTGCCAGCAGTGACAGGGACAGGTTCACAGATACGCAGTATTTT.

The table lists this clone with a count of one. The chain couples TRBV29-1 to TRBJ2-1, with D maybe TRBD2 (5 bases). The CDR3 extends over 12 amino acids. Germline CDR1 is SQVTM and CDR2 is ANQGSEA. Between the trimmed V and J ends, which lost 0 bases and 13 bases, there was a span of 13 bases. CDR3 region: CSVEDLLGEQFF. As DNA, the CDR3 is TGCAGCGTTGAAGACTTGCTGGGAGAACAGTTCTTC.

V usage is TRBV4-1 and J usage is TRBJ1-2, with 9 nucleotides matching TRBD1. The CDR3 spans 15 residues. Germline CDR1 reads MGHRA; CDR2 reads YSYEKL. The V segment lost 3 bases and the J segment 8 bases; nucleotides outside the gene matches: 10. As DNA, the CDR3 is TGCGCCAGCAGCCACCACGGAACAGGGGGCGACGGCTACACCTTC. It specifies CASSHHGTGGDGYTF.

The rearrangement uses TRBV6-1 and TRBJ1-1, with D perhaps TRBD1 (5 bases). The CDR3 contains 15 residues. Trimming shortened V by 3 bases and J by 2 bases, and 13 bases separated the two germline ends. The germline gives CDR1 MNHNS, CDR2 SASEGT. The CDR3 DNA sequence: TGTGCCAGCAGTGAGGGGAGACAGATAAACACTGAAGCTTTCTTT. Amino acids: CASSEGRQINTEAFF.

The chain has TRBV4-1 and TRBJ2-7; D may correspond to TRBD1 or TRBD2 (5 bases each). Germline V CDR1 and CDR2: MGHRA, YSYEKL. This CDR3 has 16 amino acids. V was shortened by 0 bases and J by 3 bases, with 15 bases between the two germline ends. The CDR3, as DNA: TGCGCCAGCAGCCAAGATCCGGGACGATTAGGCTACGAGCAGTACTTC. This encodes CASSQDPGRLGYEQYF.

The V call is TRBV5-5, the J call TRBJ2-2; no definite D call. V was cut by 4 bases and J by 2 bases, with 6 bases left in between. Germline V gene lookup returns CDR1 SGHKS and CDR2 YYEKEE (reference sequence). The CDR3 has 13 amino acids. CDR3 coding DNA: TGTGCCAGCAGCCGTTATAACACCGGGGAGCTGTTTTTT. Amino acids: CASSRYNTGELFF.

The rearrangement joins TRBV7-6 to TRBJ1-1, with 11 bases lining up with TRBD1. Germline loops: CDR1 SGHVS, CDR2 FNYEAQ. The ends lost 5 bases at V and 1 base at J; junction bases unmatched: 3. The CDR3 covers 15 residues. The CDR3 region is CASSAGQGENTEAFF. The DNA of the CDR3 is TGTGCCAGCAGCGCGGGACAGGGGGAGAACACTGAAGCTTTCTTT.

The chain is built from TRBV7-9 and TRBJ2-5; D gene unclear. The CDR3 spans 13 residues. Germline values: CDR1 SEHNR, CDR2 FQNEAQ (reference sequence). The V end lost 6 bases, the J end lost 2 bases, and 10 bases lay between the germline ends. CDR3 amino acids: CASSPLWQETQYF. CDR3 coding DNA: TGTGCCAGCAGTCCACTATGGCAAGAGACCCAGTACTTC.

The V gene is TRBV1, the J gene TRBJ2-1; TRBD2, the table's D call, lacks a check against the DNA. TRBV1 is assigned pseudogene status. CDR3 length: 17 amino acids. CDR3 bases: TGCACCAGCAGCCGCGTTCGAGGACTAGCGGACTACAATGAGCAGTTCTTC. Translation gives CTSSRVRGLADYNEQFF.

The gene calls are TRBV15 and TRBJ2-3; D not resolved. Germline V CDR1 and CDR2: LNHNV, YYDKDF (reference sequence). The CDR3 consists of 14 residues. Between the trimmed V and J ends, which lost 1 base and 2 bases, there was a span of 7 bases. The CDR3, as DNA: TGTGCCACCAGCAGAGGGAGATTCACAGATACGCAGTATTTT. Its translation is CATSRGRFTDTQYF.

The rearrangement uses TRBV4-1 and TRBJ2-2, with D perhaps matching TRBD1 (5 bases). The germline V gene encodes CDR1 MGHRA and CDR2 YSYEKL. This CDR3 is 13 amino acids long. The V end lost 0 bases, the J end lost 7 bases, and 6 bases lay between the germline ends. CDR3 amino acids: CASSQEGDGELFF. CDR3 in DNA: TGCGCCAGCAGCCAAGAAGGGGACGGGGAGCTGTTTTTT.

The rearrangement joins TRBV6-5 to TRBJ2-7; tentatively, D is TRBD1 (6 bases). V lost 6 bases, J lost 2 bases, and 17 bases lay in between. The CDR3 contains 15 residues. Germline CDR1 reads MNHEY; CDR2 reads SVGAGI. CDR3 sequence reads: CASSPGPQGAYEQYF. The CDR3 DNA follows: TGTGCCAGCAGCCCCGGACCACAGGGTGCCTACGAGCAGTACTTC.

The chain uses TRBV7-9 and TRBJ1-1; no clear D. Trimming cost V 7 bases and J 4 bases, with 13 bases left between them. Germline V lookup: CDR1 SEHNR, CDR2 FQNEAQ (reference sequence). This CDR3 region has 13 residues. In nucleotides, the CDR3 is TGTGCCAGCACCCTGTTAAAAGGCACTGAAGCTTTCTTT. It yields the protein CASTLLKGTEAFF.

V usage is TRBV7-9 and J usage is TRBJ2-7; 12 bases agree with TRBD2. After removal of 5 bases from V and 4 bases from J, the junction contained 6 bases not matched to a gene. Germline values: CDR1 SEHNR, CDR2 FQNEAQ (reference sequence). CDR3 length equals 15 residues. The CDR3 DNA is TGTGCCAGCAGCCCTAGCGGGAGGGAGCGATACGAGCAGTACTTC. Amino acids: CASSPSGRERYEQYF. Complete variable domain (other parts from reference TRBV7-9 and TRBJ2-7): DTGVSQNPRHKITKRGQNVTFRCDPISEHNRLYWYRQTLGQGPEFLTYFQNEAQLEKSRLLSDRFSAERPKGSFSTLEIQRTEQGDSAMYLCASSPSGRERYEQYFGPGTRLTVT.

The CDR3 reads CASSLGPGQGVYGYTF. In nucleotides, the CDR3 is TGTGCCAGCAGTCTAGGCCCCGGACAGGGAGTCTATGGCTACACCTTC. This sequence joins TRBV27 and TRBJ1-2; 8 nucleotides match TRBD1. Germline V lookup: CDR1 MNHEY, CDR2 SMNVEV (reference sequence). This CDR3 is built from 16 residues. J was trimmed by 4 bases and V by 5 bases; bases with no gene match: 12.

The chain carries TRBV7-6 and TRBJ1-1, with D uncertain. The CDR3 is 13 amino acids. V was pared by 2 bases and J by 2 bases, with 6 bases between. Germline V gene sequence: CDR1 SGHVS, CDR2 FNYEAQ. The CDR3, as DNA: TGTGCCAGCAGCTTATACGCTAACACTGAAGCTTTCTTT. Translated: CASSLYANTEAFF. The variable domain in full, with the rest retrieved from reference TRBV7-6 and TRBJ1-1, is GAGVSQSPRYKVTKRGQDVALRCDPISGHVSLYWYRQALGQGPEFLTYFNYEAQQDKSGLPNDRFSAERPEGSISTLTIQRTEQRDSAMYRCASSLYANTEAFFGQGTRLTVV.

This rearrangement joins TRBV7-9 to TRBJ2-3; 10 positions match TRBD2. This CDR3 comprises 16 residues. Per germline, CDR1 SEHNR and CDR2 FQNEAQ (reference sequence). V shed 7 bases and J 6 bases; nucleotides not matched to a gene: 13. The CDR3 DNA is TGTGCCAGCACCCCTGGGCTAGCGGGAGTATTGGATACGCAGTATTTT. It translates to CASTPGLAGVLDTQYF.